This T cell receptor beta chain was recovered during a study of T cells after yellow fever vaccination. This CDR3 has 14 residues. CDR1 is SGHTA, CDR2 FQGNSA, per germline. With V trimmed by 6 bases and J by 0 bases, 5 bases remained unmatched. 5'RACE template switching produced TCR cDNA carrying a universal primer site and UMIs. TCRdb re-derived calls from the 5' RACE reads in MiXCR, one entry per CDR3 protein. The repertoire holds hundreds of thousands of distinct CDR3 sequences, with 12% as singletons. This clonotype was seen a handful of times. The chain recombines TRBV7-2 with TRBJ2-7, with TRBD2 identical over 7 bases. This sequence originates from a man aged 30 to 45 who received the YFV17D yellow fever vaccine. The material sequenced was PBMCs, taken on the day of the yellow fever booster vaccination. CDR3 protein: CASRVAGYSYEQYF. DNA for the CDR3: TGTGCCAGCAGGGTAGCGGGTTACTCCTACGAGCAGTACTTC. The full variable domain, completed using reference TRBV7-2 and TRBJ2-7, is GAGVSQSPSNKVTEKGKDVELRCDPISGHTALYWYRQSLGQGLEFLIYFQGNSAPDKSGLPSDRFSAERTGGSVSTLTIQRTQQEDSAVYLCASRVAGYSYEQYFGPGTRLTVT.